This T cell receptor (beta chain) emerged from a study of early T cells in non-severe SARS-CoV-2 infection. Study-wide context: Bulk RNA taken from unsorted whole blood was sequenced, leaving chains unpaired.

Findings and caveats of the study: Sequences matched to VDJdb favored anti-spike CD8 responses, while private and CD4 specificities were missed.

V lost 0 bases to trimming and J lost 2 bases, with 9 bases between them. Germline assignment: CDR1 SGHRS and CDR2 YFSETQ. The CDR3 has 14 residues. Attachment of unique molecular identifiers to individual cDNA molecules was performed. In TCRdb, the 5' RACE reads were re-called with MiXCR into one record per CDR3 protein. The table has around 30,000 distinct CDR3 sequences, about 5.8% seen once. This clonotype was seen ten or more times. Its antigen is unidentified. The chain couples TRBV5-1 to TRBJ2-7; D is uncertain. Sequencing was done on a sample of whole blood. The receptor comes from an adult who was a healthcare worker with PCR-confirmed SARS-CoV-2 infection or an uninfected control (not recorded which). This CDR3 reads CASSLGAGAYEQYF. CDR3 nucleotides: TGCGCCAGCAGCTTGGGTGCCGGCGCCTACGAGCAGTACTTC.